These 25 T cell receptor beta chains were sequenced from one sample in a study of vaccination and CD4 T cells after COVID-19. The time point was: late sampling 161 to 241 days after vaccination in a few convalescent patients. Specified treatment: approximately nine-day PBMC culture with coronavirus spike peptide pools or control peptides (ViraFEST assay). What these receptors recognize is not known. Scientists ran DNA taken from cultured CD4+ T cells through the Oncomine TCR Beta short-read assay for sequencing. In TCRdb, the PCR reads were re-called with MiXCR into one record per CDR3 protein. The table includes about 15,000 distinct CDR3 sequences, roughly 44% detected once. The source was CD4+ T cells from blood, cultured in vitro, collected about 7 months after SARS-CoV-2 vaccination. The receptors come from a human donor who had recovered from COVID-19.

The chain has TRBV5-4 and TRBJ1-2; 8 bases map to TRBD1. The CDR3 extends over 15 amino acids. Germline V CDR1 and CDR2: SGHNT, YYREEE (reference sequence). J gave up 5 bases and V 4 bases, and 10 bases lay outside the gene matches. The CDR3 nucleotides are TGTGCCAGCAGCCGTGGACAGGGAGAGGAATATGGCTACACCTTC. It codes for CASSRGQGEEYGYTF.

The chain recombines TRBV4-2 with TRBJ2-6; 8 nucleotides match TRBD1. After removal of 3 bases from V and 2 bases from J, the junction contained 6 bases not matched to a gene. Germline CDR1 LGHNA, CDR2 YNFKEQ. The CDR3 has 17 residues. The CDR3 region is CASSQDLQGAGANVLTF. CDR3 DNA sequence: TGTGCCAGCAGCCAGGACCTACAGGGGGCTGGGGCCAACGTCCTGACTTTC.

The rearrangement joins TRBV7-2 to TRBJ2-3, with TRBD2 matching 11 bases. Germline-derived CDR1 and CDR2 are SGHTA and FQGNSA. This CDR3 has 16 residues. V trimming: 6 bases; J trimming: 2 bases; junction bases outside the gene matches: 7. This chain's CDR3 is CASSYRLAGSTDTQYF. The CDR3 nucleotides read TGTGCCAGCAGTTATCGACTAGCGGGATCCACAGATACGCAGTATTTT.

The rearrangement uses TRBV27 and TRBJ2-5; 7 nucleotides line up with TRBD1. V gave up 2 bases and J gave up 5 bases; unmatched junction bases: 11. This CDR3 comprises 16 residues. From germline, CDR1 is MNHEY and CDR2 SMNVEV (reference sequence). CDR3 region: CASSLRQTGFGETQYF. In nucleotides, the CDR3 is TGTGCCAGCAGTTTACGACAGACAGGGTTTGGGGAGACCCAGTACTTC.

This clonotype has just a few counts. The chain combines TRBV27 with TRBJ2-7, with TRBD2 as a possible D gene (6 bases). Trimming stripped 3 bases from V and 7 bases from J, with 16 bases between. CDR1 and CDR2 from the germline V gene are MNHEY and SMNVEV (reference sequence). CDR3 length equals 14 residues. This chain's CDR3 is CASSFGGGTVEQYF. DNA for the CDR3: TGTGCCAGCAGTTTCGGGGGAGGCACCGTAGAGCAGTACTTC.

This clonotype was seen just once. This chain links TRBV6-1 with TRBJ2-1; TRBD1 is a possible D gene (6 bases). The CDR3 is made up of 13 amino acids. CDR1 is MNHNS, CDR2 SASEGT, per germline. V was trimmed by 5 bases and J by 10 bases, leaving 15 bases between them. The CDR3 nucleotides are TGTGCCAGCAGTCGGTCAGGGGACGGAGAGCAGTTCTTC. This gives the protein CASSRSGDGEQFF.

The chain links TRBV27 to TRBJ2-3, with a tentative D call TRBD2 (6 bases). Germline CDR1 and CDR2: MNHEY and SMNVEV (reference sequence). V dropped 2 bases and J dropped 0 bases, with 12 bases sitting between them. The CDR3 runs 16 residues. Here the CDR3 DNA reads TGTGCCAGCAGTTTAACCCCCGGGACTAGCACAGATACGCAGTATTTT. This gives the protein CASSLTPGTSTDTQYF.

This clonotype was counted only a few times. The chain is built from TRBV20-1 and TRBJ2-1; D gene unclear. Looked up from germline, CDR1 is DFQATT and CDR2 is SNEGSKA (reference sequence). V was cut by 6 bases and J by 6 bases, with 12 bases left in between. The CDR3 has 12 residues. Here the CDR3 DNA reads TGCAGTGCCCGTAAGTCTGGCAATGAGCAGTTCTTC. Amino acids: CSARKSGNEQFF.

The rearrangement links TRBV6-1 to TRBJ1-1, with D perhaps matching TRBD1 (6 bases). This CDR3 has 14 amino acids. CDR1 is MNHNS and CDR2 is SASEGT in the germline V gene. The germline V and J ends were trimmed by 8 bases and 4 bases, with 17 bases remaining between them. In DNA form, the CDR3 reads TGTGCCAGCGCCCTCGGGGGGCAGAGCACTGAAGCTTTCTTT. It is translated as CASALGGQSTEAFF.

This chain connects TRBV7-2 to TRBJ2-2; a weak D match, TRBD1 (5 bases). Germline values: CDR1 SGHTA, CDR2 FQGNSA. Between the trimmed V and J ends, which lost 1 base and 6 bases, there was a span of 12 bases. The CDR3 totals 15 residues. The DNA for the CDR3 is TGTGCCAGCAGCTTAGTGGCAGGGATGGCCGGGGAGCTGTTTTTT. It encodes CASSLVAGMAGELFF.

The chain combines TRBV20-1 with TRBJ2-3, with TRBD2 identical over 7 bases. Germline trimming cut 5 bases from V and 7 bases from J; bases unmatched to any gene: 12. The CDR3 has 14 residues. Germline CDR1 is DFQATT and CDR2 is SNEGSKA (reference sequence). This CDR3 reads CSAPRRGGLNTQYF. For the CDR3, the DNA is TGCAGTGCTCCTCGTCGCGGGGGATTGAATACGCAGTATTTT.

This clonotype was seen only a few times. This sequence joins TRBV10-3 and TRBJ1-5; D is uncertain. V was shortened by 5 bases and J by 4 bases, with 6 bases between the two germline ends. This CDR3 is built from 12 residues. Germline assignment: CDR1 ENHRY and CDR2 SYGVKD. The CDR3 reads CAISPGNQPQHF. CDR3 DNA sequence: TGTGCCATCAGTCCGGGGAATCAGCCCCAGCATTTT.

This chain connects TRBV20-1 to TRBJ2-3; 8 bases match TRBD1. Trimming took 6 bases from V and 4 from J; bases not matched to a gene: 9. This CDR3 contains 14 residues. CDR1 and CDR2 (germline): DFQATT, SNEGSKA (reference sequence). The CDR3 nucleotides read TGCAGTGCCGACGACAGGGGCGGGGCAGATACGCAGTATTTT. This encodes CSADDRGGADTQYF.

The rearrangement links TRBV18 to TRBJ2-1; D may be TRBD1 or TRBD2 (6 bases each). This CDR3 comprises 14 residues. The germline V and J ends were trimmed by 0 bases and 12 bases, with 15 bases remaining between them. Germline-derived CDR1 and CDR2 are KGHSH and LQKENI. The CDR3 nucleotides read TGTGCCAGCTCACCACCGGAGGGGGGCTGGAGGCAGTTCTTC. It encodes CASSPPEGGWRQFF.

This chain uses TRBV7-3 with TRBJ1-1; D is uncertain. CDR1 and CDR2 (germline): SGHTA, FQGTGA. This CDR3 is built from 13 residues. Trimming pared 5 bases from V and 5 bases from J, leaving 12 bases between. Here the CDR3 DNA reads TGTGCCAGCAGCGCACGGGAGGAAACTGAAGCTTTCTTT. It encodes CASSAREETEAFF.

The chain uses TRBV20-1 and TRBJ1-1, with TRBD1 identical over 7 bases. Germline CDR1 and CDR2: DFQATT and SNEGSKA (reference sequence). The CDR3 runs to 13 residues. Trimming took 3 bases from V and 4 from J; bases not matched to a gene: 5. The CDR3 DNA is TGCAGTGCTAGGGGGCAGGGGGGCACTGAAGCTTTCTTT. Its translation: CSARGQGGTEAFF.

A few counts support this clonotype. V and J are TRBV4-2 and TRBJ2-5; TRBD1 might be the D (5 bases). This CDR3 has 14 residues. V was pared by 0 bases and J by 5 bases, with 10 bases between. Germline CDR1 is LGHNA and CDR2 is YNFKEQ. In DNA form, the CDR3 reads TGTGCCAGCAGCCAAGACAGGGTCGCTGAGACCCAGTACTTC. Translation gives CASSQDRVAETQYF.

This sequence joins TRBV20-1 and TRBJ2-7; possibly TRBD2 for D (6 bases). The CDR3 spans 13 residues. V lost 5 bases and J 0 bases, leaving 11 bases between the germline ends. Germline CDR1 DFQATT, CDR2 SNEGSKA (reference sequence). The CDR3 protein is CSAGKTSSYEQYF. In DNA, the CDR3 is TGCAGTGCTGGGAAGACTAGCTCCTACGAGCAGTACTTC.

This rearrangement joins TRBV6-1 to TRBJ1-1; no clear D gene. The CDR3 covers 14 residues. Germline V gives CDR1 MNHNS, CDR2 SASEGT. V lost 7 bases to trimming and J lost 3 bases, with 15 bases between them. The CDR3 bases are TGTGCCAGCAAAACCGCCGGGTTGCACACTGAAGCTTTCTTT. Translation: CASKTAGLHTEAFF.

The chain carries TRBV6-2 or TRBV6-3 and TRBJ2-1; the D gene could be TRBD1 or TRBD2 (6 bases each). The CDR3 covers 20 residues. Per the germline V gene, CDR1 is MNHEY and CDR2 is SVGEGT. The V gene lost 2 bases and the J gene lost 2 bases, with 25 bases spanning the gap. The CDR3 sequence is CASSYGFGNGGPKPYNEQFF. CDR3 sequence (DNA): TGTGCCAGCAGTTACGGGTTTGGTAACGGGGGCCCAAAACCCTACAATGAGCAGTTCTTC.

J is TRBJ2-2 and V is TRBV5-1; no definite D call. V gave up 4 bases and J gave up 0 bases, with 7 bases separating them. Germline V gene lookup returns CDR1 SGHRS and CDR2 YFSETQ. The CDR3 has 14 amino acids. The CDR3 is CASSPIANTGELFF. CDR3 nucleotide sequence: TGCGCCAGCAGCCCCATCGCGAACACCGGGGAGCTGTTTTTT. Filled out from reference TRBV5-1 and TRBJ2-2, the complete variable domain reads KAGVTQTPRYLIKTRGQQVTLSCSPISGHRSVSWYQQTPGQGLQFLFEYFSETQRNKGNFPGRFSGRQFSNSRSEMNVSTLELGDSALYLCASSPIANTGELFFGEGSRLTVL.

This clonotype is hyperexpanded (1% or more) within its sample. The rearrangement links TRBV7-2 to TRBJ1-2, with D unclear. The CDR3 consists of 15 residues. CDR1 is SGHTA and CDR2 is FQGNSA in the germline V gene. Trimming took off 0 bases at V and 8 bases at J, with 16 bases between the two ends. The CDR3 sequence: CASSLADGALRGYTF. The DNA of the CDR3 is TGTGCCAGCAGCTTAGCGGACGGTGCGCTACGGGGCTACACCTTC.

This chain connects TRBV7-2 to TRBJ2-5; D is possibly TRBD2 (6 bases). The ends were cut back, 5 bases at V and 4 bases at J, with 20 bases in the middle. Looked up from germline, CDR1 is SGHTA and CDR2 is FQGNSA. This CDR3 has 16 amino acids. The CDR3 nucleotides read TGTGCCAGCAGCCTAAACGGGGGTTCATGGGTAGAGACCCAGTACTTC. Translating it yields CASSLNGGSWVETQYF.

The chain uses TRBV27 and TRBJ1-5, with TRBD1 matching 10 bases. Germline loops: CDR1 MNHEY, CDR2 SMNVEV (reference sequence). CDR3 length: 16 amino acids. The ends lost 2 bases at V and 6 bases at J; junction bases unmatched: 7. The CDR3 loop reads CASSLPDRGERQPQHF. The CDR3 DNA reads TGTGCCAGCAGTTTACCGGACAGGGGGGAGCGTCAGCCCCAGCATTTT.

This clonotype was seen a handful of times. V usage is TRBV20-1 and J usage is TRBJ1-2; TRBD1 aligns across 9 bases. CDR1 is DFQATT and CDR2 is SNEGSKA in the germline V gene (reference sequence). Trimming cost V 5 bases and J 6 bases; bases outside gene matches: 7. The CDR3 has 13 residues. The CDR3 reads CSALSDRGDGYTF. CDR3 sequence (DNA): TGCAGTGCTCTTTCCGACAGGGGGGATGGCTACACCTTC.